The T cell receptor (beta chain) under discussion was sequenced for a study of blood T cell repertoires in COVID-19. For the study at large: Whether acute or convalescent, the COVID-19 samples came from the United States, Italy and Spain. T cells, B-cell-depleted T cells, or PBMCs supplied cDNA or gDNA.

The CDR3 runs to 11 residues. Looked up from germline, CDR1 is SGHDN and CDR2 is FVKESK. V lost 1 base, J lost 12 bases, and 10 bases lay in between. Authors' data handling: Estimates of nucleated cell counts were drawn from the amplification of reference gene primers. TCRdb's copy holds only in-frame clones and misses some; the assay was immunoSEQ multiplex PCR. D and trimming were read from the DNA, whereas the V and J calls and clone size are those reported in that table. The sample consists of 75,000 or so clones, approximately 91% of them appearing once. The TCR was taken from a man between 65 and 80 years old with acute or convalescent COVID-19. Sequencing was carried out using peripheral blood. V usage is TRBV14 and J usage is TRBJ2-7; TRBD2 might be the D (6 bases). DNA of the CDR3: TGTGCCAGCAGCCAAGCGGGACTCCTGTACTTC. Its protein product is CASSQAGLLYF.